The 18 T cell receptor beta chains below come from one sample, sequenced in a study of cytomegalovirus exposure and HLA in healthy donors (dated by TCRdb to about 2017). The library came from the immunoSEQ multiplex PCR assay. For the multiplex PCR, a mixture combining 60 forward primers for TCR Vbeta segments and 13 reverse primers for TCR Jbeta segments was used. As stored in TCRdb, this immuneACCESS dataset retains in-frame rearrangements with V and J assigned. A fraction of the clones does not appear; measured against another copy, unresolved V genes explain less than half of the discrepancy, and the remainder lacks a known reason. Here the sample has about 110,000 clones; around three quarters occur a single time. The ten largest clones capture roughly 8.2% of the sample. Sequencing input: PBMCs. These receptors all stem from a man between 25 and 39 years old in good health and CMV-seronegative.

This chain joins TRBV27 and TRBJ1-1; 8 bases match TRBD1. Unmatched junction bases numbered 4, after V lost 6 bases and J lost 4 bases. This CDR3 is 13 amino acids long. The germline V gene has CDR1 MNHEY and CDR2 SMNVEV (reference sequence). CDR3 amino acids: CASRATGGTEAFF. DNA of the CDR3: TGTGCCAGCAGAGCTACAGGGGGCACTGAAGCTTTCTTT.

The chain has TRBV19 and TRBJ1-5, with 8 bases lining up with TRBD1. This CDR3 has 15 residues. CDR1 and CDR2 from the germline V gene are LNHDA and SQIVND (reference sequence). Unmatched junction bases numbered 4, after V lost 5 bases and J lost 1 base. The CDR3 bases are TGTGCCAGTAGTCAGCGACAGGGGAGCAATCAGCCCCAGCATTTT. Amino acid sequence: CASSQRQGSNQPQHF.

J is TRBJ2-7 and V is TRBV10-3, with 10 bases matching TRBD1. CDR3 length equals 14 residues. Per the germline V gene, CDR1 is ENHRY and CDR2 is SYGVKD. J gave up 6 bases and V 4 bases, and 6 bases lay outside the gene matches. Here the CDR3 reads CAISGGTGVSEQYF. CDR3 DNA: TGTGCCATCAGTGGGGGGACAGGGGTCTCCGAGCAGTACTTC.

The rearrangement joins TRBV7-8 to TRBJ1-6; D remains ambiguous. Trimming took off 1 base at V and 7 bases at J, with 5 bases between the two ends. Germline V gene sequence: CDR1 SGHVS, CDR2 FQNEAQ. This CDR3 contains 13 residues. The CDR3 DNA reads TGTGCCAGCAGCTTAGTCGGGAATTCACCCCTCCACTTT. Translation: CASSLVGNSPLHF.

The chain uses TRBV4-1 and TRBJ2-1; 10 bases match TRBD2. CDR3 length: 18 residues. Germline CDR1 MGHRA, CDR2 YSYEKL. Losses at the gene ends were 0 bases for V and 0 bases for J; bases not matched to a gene: 5. The CDR3 here is CASSQEGTSGISYNEQFF. CDR3 nucleotide sequence: TGCGCCAGCAGCCAAGAAGGAACTAGCGGGATCTCCTACAATGAGCAGTTCTTC.

The gene calls are TRBV29-1 and TRBJ2-7; 9 positions agree with TRBD1. The CDR3 covers 22 residues. Germline V lookup: CDR1 SQVTM, CDR2 ANQGSEA. Trimming at V came to 3 bases and at J to 0 bases, leaving 27 bases not matched to a gene. The CDR3 sequence: CSVDGFIDTGTGMLKSSYEQYF. CDR3 bases: TGCAGCGTTGACGGTTTTATCGACACCGGGACAGGGATGTTGAAAAGCTCCTACGAGCAGTACTTC.

This clone was picked up many times. Mismatch with germline at one junction end may stem from a read error. The chain employs TRBV6-1 and TRBJ1-2, with 9 positions matching TRBD1. Germline CDR1 is MNHNS and CDR2 is SASEGT. This CDR3 contains 11 residues. The CDR3 nucleotides are TGTGCCAGCACCACCGGACAGGGGAACAATTTC. This gives the protein CASTTGQGNNF.

This chain joins TRBV20-1 and TRBJ1-2; 9 bases fit TRBD1. The CDR3 extends over 11 amino acids. The ends lost 6 bases at V and 8 bases at J; junction bases unmatched: 4. CDR1 and CDR2 from the germline V gene are DFQATT and SNEGSKA (reference sequence). Here the CDR3 reads CSADRGNGYTF. In DNA form, the CDR3 reads TGCAGTGCGGACAGGGGCAACGGCTACACCTTC.

The chain couples TRBV10-2 to TRBJ2-5, with 8 nucleotides matching TRBD2. The V segment lost 6 bases and the J segment 5 bases; nucleotides outside the gene matches: 8. CDR1 and CDR2 from the germline V gene are WSHSY and SAAADI. The CDR3 consists of 14 residues. The CDR3 DNA is TGCGCCAGCAGAGACTACGGGGGGGAGGAGACCCAGTACTTC. Protein: CASRDYGGEETQYF.

The chain links TRBV28 to TRBJ2-2; perhaps TRBD1 as D (6 bases). This CDR3 comprises 15 residues. Trimming removed 5 bases at V and 3 bases at J, with 13 bases between. Germline V gives CDR1 MDHEN, CDR2 SYDVKM. The CDR3 region has the DNA TGTGCCAGCAGTCTCCACAGGGCCGACACCGGGGAGCTGTTTTTT. Residues: CASSLHRADTGELFF.

The gene calls are TRBV10-2 and TRBJ2-2; TRBD2 aligns across 16 bases. Germline trimming cut 3 bases from V and 7 bases from J; bases unmatched to any gene: 8. Germline V gene sequence: CDR1 WSHSY, CDR2 SAAADI. The CDR3 is 18 residues long. The CDR3 coding sequence is TGCGCCAGCAGTGATAGGGGACTAGCGGGAGGGCCCGTCGGGGAGCTGTTTTTT. Translating it yields CASSDRGLAGGPVGELFF.

The gene calls are TRBV13 and TRBJ1-1, with D tentatively TRBD1 (5 bases). This CDR3 spans 13 amino acids. Trimming took 4 bases from V and 0 from J, leaving 6 bases between them. CDR1 PRHDT and CDR2 FYEKMQ come from the germline V gene (reference sequence). The CDR3 loop is CASSSRVNTEAFF. The CDR3, as DNA: TGTGCCAGCAGCTCCAGGGTGAACACTGAAGCTTTCTTT.

The rearrangement uses TRBV19 and TRBJ2-7, with 7 nucleotides matching TRBD1. The CDR3 is 17 amino acids. CDR1 and CDR2 from the germline V gene are LNHDA and SQIVND (reference sequence). With 1 base clipped from V and 2 bases from J, the junction kept 11 bases outside the gene matches. The CDR3 bases are TGTGCCAGTAGTATAGGTCCCTCCACCGACAGGGCCTACGAGCAGTACTTC. Its translation is CASSIGPSTDRAYEQYF.

As for this clone: Sequence at one end of the junction differs from germline and may be a read error. This chain links TRBV27 with TRBJ2-5, with TRBD2 identical over 12 bases. Per germline, CDR1 MNHEY and CDR2 SMNVEV (reference sequence). The CDR3 loop spans 14 amino acids. The CDR3 loop is CVSSSSGREETQYF. The CDR3 nucleotides read TGTGTCAGCAGTTCTAGCGGGAGGGAAGAGACCCAGTACTTC.

The rearrangement links TRBV28 to TRBJ1-1; tentatively, D is TRBD1 (5 bases). Germline values: CDR1 MDHEN, CDR2 SYDVKM. V shed 2 bases and J shed 4 bases, with 11 bases lying between them. The CDR3 sequence is 14 residues long. CDR3 sequence reads: CASSLVRDFTEAFF. CDR3 in DNA: TGTGCCAGCAGTTTAGTCAGGGATTTCACTGAAGCTTTCTTT. Together with reference TRBV28 and TRBJ1-1, the CDR3 gives the full variable domain: DVKVTQSSRYLVKRTGEKVFLECVQDMDHENMFWYRQDPGLGLRLIYFSYDVKMKEKGDIPEGYSVSREKKERFSLILESASTNQTSMYLCASSLVRDFTEAFFGQGTRLTVV.

The rearrangement joins TRBV10-1 to TRBJ1-1; a weak D match, TRBD1 (6 bases). Trimming removed 4 bases from V and 3 bases from J, with 9 bases in between. CDR1 WNHNN and CDR2 SYGVQD come from the germline V gene (reference sequence). This CDR3 has 13 amino acids. The CDR3, as DNA: TGCGCCAGCAGTGCTCAGGGGTACACTGAAGCTTTCTTT. It codes for CASSAQGYTEAFF.

The chain uses TRBV9 and TRBJ1-5, with 7 bases identical to TRBD1. V was pared by 4 bases and J by 0 bases, with 4 bases of the junction left unmatched. The length of the CDR3 is 15 residues. The germline V gene encodes CDR1 SGDLS and CDR2 YYNGEE. The CDR3 spells CASSQGVYSNQPQHF. CDR3 bases: TGTGCCAGCAGCCAGGGGGTATATAGCAATCAGCCCCAGCATTTT.

The chain recombines TRBV7-3 with TRBJ2-1; 7 bases match TRBD2. CDR1 and CDR2 from the germline V gene are SGHTA and FQGTGA. The CDR3 loop spans 13 amino acids. V lost 2 bases and J lost 5; bases outside the gene matches: 0. The CDR3 is CASSLLADNEQFF. The CDR3 DNA follows: TGTGCCAGCAGCTTACTAGCGGACAATGAGCAGTTCTTC.